This TCR beta chain was recorded in a study of tissue T cells after allogeneic stem cell transplantation. Notes on the study in general: Motif-based clustering found tissue-specific repertoire signatures shared across patients, though few clones were shared.

Germline CDR1 is NSQYPW and CDR2 is LRSPGD (reference sequence). V was cut by 0 bases and J by 2 bases, with 9 bases left in between. This CDR3 region has 15 residues. TCRdb's table, derived via immunoSEQ multiplex PCR, lists solely in-frame clones and lacks some. The repertoire holds some 48,000 clones, approximately 73% seen once, with approximately 0.7% in the top ten. Concerning this clone: Its antigen is as yet unknown. Gene names are the mouse ones. Read data end 1 residue before the CDR3 end; the end is taken from the germline J gene.

Sequencing input: sorted cells pooled from one or two spleens. The receptor was derived from a pool of C57BL/6 mice in good health. The chain has TRBV1 and TRBJ2-5; D unresolved. Incomplete CDR3 DNA: TGCACCTGCAGTGCAGATCGCCTGCGCCAAGACACCCAGTAC. Protein sequence: CTCSADRLRQDTQY. In full, the CDR3 is CTCSADRLRQDTQYF.